Listed below are T cell receptor beta chains from one sample, sequenced in a study of cytomegalovirus exposure and HLA in healthy donors. TCRdb's table, derived via immunoSEQ multiplex PCR, lists solely in-frame clones and lacks some. The sample consists of more than 90,000 clones, around 80% of them appearing once. Input material: PBMCs. All receptors derive from a woman aged 55 to 70 in good health and CMV-seronegative. Each CDR3 is given with its conserved first and last residue. Fields, in order: V gene, D gene, J gene, clone size, CDR3 protein, CDR3 DNA. The D gene is left open where the match is weak. Size values are once, few and many counts, or a class for expanded clones, and some rows have none.

v_gene: TRBV5-1; d_gene: .; j_gene: TRBJ1-1; abundance: .; CDR3aa: CASSLEQGETEAFF; CDR3nt: TGCGCCAGCAGCTTGGAACAGGGCGAGACTGAAGCTTTCTTT
v_gene: TRBV29-1; d_gene: .; j_gene: TRBJ2-1; abundance: .; CDR3aa: CSVVRRDRADEQFF; CDR3nt: TGCAGCGTTGTTAGGCGGGATCGTGCGGATGAGCAGTTCTTC
v_gene: TRBV23-1; d_gene: .; j_gene: TRBJ1-3; abundance: few; CDR3aa: CASSQSRETGNTIYF; CDR3nt: TGCGCCAGCAGTCAATCGAGAGAGACTGGAAACACCATATATTTT
v_gene: TRBV11-2; d_gene: .; j_gene: TRBJ2-2; abundance: few; CDR3aa: CASSLFPSEGTGELFF; CDR3nt: TGTGCCAGCAGCCTCTTCCCTAGCGAGGGCACCGGGGAGCTGTTTTTT
v_gene: TRBV2; d_gene: .; j_gene: TRBJ1-5; abundance: .; CDR3aa: CASSWGVGQPQHF; CDR3nt: TGTGCCAGCAGTTGGGGGGTGGGTCAGCCCCAGCATTTT
v_gene: TRBV5-6; d_gene: .; j_gene: TRBJ2-7; abundance: .; CDR3aa: CASSSGIIEQYF; CDR3nt: TGTGCCAGCAGCTCAGGAATCATCGAGCAGTACTTC
v_gene: TRBV29-1; d_gene: .; j_gene: TRBJ2-7; abundance: .; CDR3aa: CSVVLDSYYEQYF; CDR3nt: TGCAGCGTGGTCTTGGACAGTTACTACGAGCAGTACTTC
v_gene: TRBV27; d_gene: .; j_gene: TRBJ2-7; abundance: .; CDR3aa: CASATLRGYEQYF; CDR3nt: TGTGCCAGCGCTACTCTTCGGGGATATGAGCAGTACTTC
v_gene: TRBV30; d_gene: TRBD1; j_gene: TRBJ1-2; abundance: .; CDR3aa: CAWSSTGGYYGYTF; CDR3nt: TGTGCCTGGAGCAGCACAGGGGGCTACTATGGCTACACCTTC
v_gene: TRBV27; d_gene: TRBD2; j_gene: TRBJ2-5; abundance: .; CDR3aa: CASSLFYGREGGKETQYF; CDR3nt: TGTGCCAGCAGTTTATTCTACGGGCGGGAGGGCGGGAAAGAGACCCAGTACTTC
v_gene: TRBV30; d_gene: .; j_gene: TRBJ1-1; abundance: .; CDR3aa: CASQGFRNTEAFF; CDR3nt: TGTGCCTCCCAGGGATTCAGGAACACTGAAGCTTTCTTT
v_gene: TRBV27; d_gene: TRBD1; j_gene: TRBJ1-1; abundance: .; CDR3aa: CASSFQGATAFEAFF; CDR3nt: TGTGCCAGCAGTTTCCAGGGGGCGACGGCCTTTGAAGCTTTCTTT